This paragraph covers one T cell receptor (beta chain) sequence. Its antigen is unidentified. This specimen comes from a study of blood T cells in healthy people across ages. The study's findings and limits: Unsorted PBMCs ruled out conclusive naive versus antigen-experienced comparison. Estimated diversity, derived from one million T cells, was regarded as an underestimate.

The CDR3 loop spans 16 amino acids. Germline CDR1 reads SGHVS; CDR2 reads FQNEAQ. A second PCR, run for roughly 6 to 11 cycles, used a sample-barcoded 5' primer plus a J-beta primer mix. Using its own MiXCR run on the 5' RACE reads, TCRdb lists one record per CDR3 protein. This table holds hundreds of thousands of distinct CDR3 sequences, roughly 49% found once. The chain combines TRBV7-8 with TRBJ2-4, with a possible D match to TRBD2 (7 bases). The end of the DNA fits TRBJ2-7 better, so the J call may be wrong. This clonotype was sampled from a woman aged 55-75 years in good health. The sample consisted of blood. CDR3 coding DNA: TGTGCCAGCAGCTTTGAGGGGGGGAGGGTCAGCTACGAGCAGTACTTC. Protein sequence: CASSFEGGRVSYEQYF.